Detailed here is one T cell receptor beta chain. Its antigen is not yet known. No much larger clonotype is one base removed from it; base qualities were not supplied. The library was obtained by 5' RACE. Sequencing took place on an Illumina HiSeq 2500. A second roughly 7 to 12 cycle PCR used a sample-barcoded 5' primer and a J-beta primer mix. A unique molecular identifier was introduced onto each TCR beta cDNA molecule by a template-switch 5' adaptor carrying 12 random nucleotides. Each sample yielded at least 3 million CDR3-containing paired-end reads. First-strand cDNA synthesis was performed from all RNA using the Mint cDNA synthesis kit, with priming by a TRBC-specific oligonucleotide. All cDNA was treated with uracil-DNA glycosylase and then went through a first 18-cycle PCR with the universal primers M1SS and BC2_uni_R. The published analysis was carried out like this. For normalization, 1 million high-quality reads were randomly selected from each sample, with every read carrying a distinct molecular identifier. Reads sharing molecular identifiers were discarded rather than binned into consensus sequences. MiTCR, run with a Q25 quality threshold and the strictest error-elimination algorithm, handled CDR3 identification, clonotype clustering and error correction. A nonparametric unseen species model using Euler transformation provided a lower-bound estimate of total TCR beta diversity. TCRdb reanalyzed the raw reads on its own, using fastp at Q25 for trimming and MiXCR for clone calling, and kept in-frame beta chains. CDR3 protein sequences are deduplicated, and each keeps its most common genes and DNA. TCRdb assigned the V and J calls; the authors' analysis was not used. Present in this sample are 1.2 million to 1.5 million distinct CDR3 sequences, around two fifths of which were seen just once. Jointly, the top ten make up 7.9% of the sample.

The CDR3 contains 13 residues, cysteine and phenylalanine counted. Only CDR3 DNA remains: 39 bases, in frame from the first base. V loses 7 bases, J loses 10 bases, and the germline ends lie 20 bases apart. Systemically healthy Caucasian individuals from Russia, 39 in total and aged about 6 to 95 years, were included as donors. Each donor gave around 9 milliliters of peripheral blood, collected into EDTA-treated Vacutainer tubes. Ficoll-Paque density-gradient centrifugation was used to isolate PBMCs, with at least 7 million obtained per sample. Total RNA, at least 5.5 micrograms per sample, was extracted from PBMCs with Trizol reagent. The percentages of naive CD45RAhigh/CD27high T cells were determined by flow cytometry on a PBMC aliquot from every donor. This sample was included in a study of blood T cells in healthy people across ages (dated by TCRdb to between 2014 and 2017). About the study as a whole: In model experiments, roughly one uniquely barcoded TCR beta cDNA molecule per two T cells was captured by template switching. Age-related changes in TCR beta repertoire diversity were measured in the study by deep sequencing normalized with unique cDNA molecular identifiers. Four age groups were formed from the donors: young (average 16 years), middle-aged (less than 40), aged (under 70) and long-lived (approximately 78). To avoid experimental bias, donors of different ages were distributed randomly across sequencing lanes. For two donors (one aged 18 to 30 and one aged 80 or older), the study analyzed two additional independent replicas of 1 million unique cDNA reads from the same blood draw. The paper's findings and limits, for the study overall: Estimates of total diversity from one million sequenced T cells were regarded as lower bounds and underestimates. Compared with the aged group, the long-lived group had more naive CD4+ T cells, fewer expanded clones and increased TCR diversity, a pattern suggesting age selection. Observed TCR beta diversity per million T cells fell roughly linearly with age, and a significant reduction was already apparent by age about 38. Because the CMV infection status of the donors was unknown, age-related changes in expanded clonotypes may potentially have been confounded. There was a strong correlation between observed TCR beta diversity and the percentage of naive T cells measured by flow cytometry. Because profiling used bulk unsorted PBMCs, naive and antigen-experienced compartments could not be compared conclusively.

This sequence uses TRBV12-3 or TRBV12-4 and TRBJ2-7, with TRBD2 as a weak D call on 6 bases. The sample was blood. The clonotype comes from a woman aged 18-29 years in good health. The CDR3 amino acid sequence is: CASTGDGGYSQYF. The nucleotides are TGTGCCAGCACGGGGGACGGAGGGTACAGTCAGTACTTC.